What follows are 10 T cell receptor beta chains derived from one specimen sequenced in a study of blood T cell repertoires in COVID-19. Here immunoSEQ multiplex PCR was the method, and the copy in TCRdb shows in-frame clones only, minus some. The sample lists hundreds of thousands of clones, 70% to 90% occurring once. Sequencing input: peripheral blood. The receptors shown here come from an elderly man with acute or convalescent COVID-19.

The genes are TRBV27 and TRBJ2-2, with D uncertain. Germline V lookup: CDR1 MNHEY, CDR2 SMNVEV (reference sequence). V was clipped by 3 bases and J by 2 bases, with 13 bases between them. This CDR3 has 16 residues. In DNA form, the CDR3 reads TGTGCCAGCAGTTTTACACTACCTAAAAACACCGGGGAGCTGTTTTTT. Amino acid sequence: CASSFTLPKNTGELFF.

This sequence joins TRBV11-1 and TRBJ2-7; D is possibly TRBD1 (6 bases). This CDR3 spans 15 amino acids. Germline values: CDR1 SGHAT, CDR2 FQDESV (reference sequence). V shed 1 base and J shed 0 bases, with 10 bases lying between them. The CDR3 loop is CASSLGTALSYEQYF. The CDR3 coding sequence is TGTGCCAGCAGCTTAGGGACAGCCCTCTCCTACGAGCAGTACTTC.

The chain joins TRBV4-1 to TRBJ2-5; 13 bases are a match to TRBD2. Trimming removed 1 base from V and 2 bases from J; junction bases left unmatched: 4. This CDR3 has 17 residues. In germline, CDR1 is MGHRA, CDR2 YSYEKL. The CDR3 loop is CASSQGRTSGGQETQYF. CDR3 sequence (DNA): TGCGCCAGCAGCCAAGGTAGGACTAGCGGGGGACAAGAGACCCAGTACTTC.

The chain is built from TRBV18 and TRBJ2-5, with unresolved D. The CDR3 has 13 residues. CDR1 is KGHSH, CDR2 LQKENI, per germline. V lost 6 bases and J lost 3, with 11 bases in between. CDR3 sequence: CASSYGTEETQYF. CDR3 in DNA: TGTGCCAGCTCTTACGGTACAGAAGAGACCCAGTACTTC. The full variable domain, rest sourced from reference TRBV18 and TRBJ2-5, is NAGVMQNPRHLVRRRGQEARLRCSPMKGHSHVYWYRQLPEEGLKFMVYLQKENIIDESGMPKERFSAEFPKEGPSILRIQQVVRGDSAAYFCASSYGTEETQYFGPGTRLLVL.

This clone was seen just once. V and J are TRBV19 and TRBJ2-5; D gene uncertain. V lost 4 bases and J lost 5, with 14 bases in between. The CDR3 length is 14 residues. Germline lookup yields CDR1 LNHDA and CDR2 SQIVND (reference sequence). CDR3 nucleotides: TGTGCCAGTAGTACTAATTGGGTCGGGGAGACCCAGTACTTC. Its protein product is CASSTNWVGETQYF.

The chain is built from TRBV5-1 and TRBJ1-6, with 7 bases identical to TRBD1. Germline V lookup: CDR1 SGHRS, CDR2 YFSETQ. With V trimmed by 4 bases and J by 3 bases, 4 bases remained unmatched. This CDR3 region has 15 residues. The CDR3: CASSPWTGYNSPLHF. The CDR3 nucleotides read TGCGCCAGCAGCCCCTGGACAGGCTATAATTCACCCCTCCACTTT.

The rearrangement links TRBV6-4 to TRBJ2-3; 8 nucleotides match TRBD2. The germline gives CDR1 MRHNA, CDR2 SNTAGT. The trim removed 8 bases at V and 0 bases at J, leaving 7 bases unmatched. The CDR3 runs 15 residues. In nucleotides, the CDR3 is TGTGCCAGCTCCTCTAGCGGGCTCAGCACAGATACGCAGTATTTT. Its translation is CASSSSGLSTDTQYF.

The chain recombines TRBV29-1 with TRBJ2-7, with 8 bases fitting TRBD2. The V and J ends lost 0 bases and 4 bases, in that order; junction bases with no gene match: 5. The CDR3 runs 14 residues. The germline V gene has CDR1 SQVTM and CDR2 ANQGSEA. The CDR3 here is CSVEEGGGPYEQYF. The CDR3 DNA is TGCAGCGTTGAAGAGGGCGGGGGGCCATACGAGCAGTACTTC.

The rearrangement joins TRBV4-3 to TRBJ2-1; tentative D call: TRBD1 (6 bases). The CDR3 totals 16 residues. Trimming took off 2 bases at V and 1 base at J, with 12 bases between the two ends. Per the germline V gene, CDR1 is LGHNA and CDR2 is YSLEER. CDR3 residues: CASSQYFRGSYNEQFF. CDR3 DNA sequence: TGCGCCAGCAGCCAATATTTTAGGGGGTCCTACAATGAGCAGTTCTTC.

The genes are TRBV10-3 and TRBJ2-7; 13 positions agree with TRBD2. Per germline, CDR1 ENHRY and CDR2 SYGVKD. V dropped 10 bases and J dropped 7; count of bases not matched to a gene: 19. This CDR3 comprises 17 residues. The CDR3 DNA is TGTGCCACCACAGGGACTAGCGGGACTGCTTTCCTACGAGAGCAGTACTTC. This encodes CATTGTSGTAFLREQYF.